This TCR beta chain was found in a study of shared clonotypes between healthy human individuals. Method: immunoSEQ multiplex PCR; TCRdb's copy keeps in-frame clones and lacks some. This table holds around 510,000 clones, roughly 95% found once. CDR1 is SGHRS and CDR2 is YFSETQ in the germline V gene. V lost 0 bases to trimming and J lost 10 bases, with 17 bases between them. The CDR3 spans 15 residues. What was sequenced was naive CD4+ T cells sorted from blood. Subset: CD45RA+ positively selected. This receptor was identified in a woman younger than 45 in good health. The rearrangement joins TRBV5-1 to TRBJ2-1, with D perhaps given as TRBD1 or TRBD2 (5 bases each). The CDR3 DNA is TGCGCCAGCAGCTTGGCTGGGGGTACCCTCCTGGAGCAGTTCTTC. Residues: CASSLAGGTLLEQFF.